The 20 T cell receptor beta chains presented below share a single source sample, sequenced in a study of Ad26.COV2.S vaccination and SARS-CoV-2 variants. Stated treatment: approximately 18 received Ad26.COV2.S at low or high dose, single or two shots; about 5 received placebo; per-sample allocation not given. The study sampled participants on day 63 after the first vaccine or placebo injection. Here immunoSEQ multiplex PCR was the method, and the copy in TCRdb shows in-frame clones only, minus some. The sample yields approximately 280,000 clones, 80% to 90% seen once. Sequencing used peripheral blood, obtained in a trial of Ad26.COV2.S vaccine versus placebo. The receptors originated from a person aged 18-65 years who received the Ad26.COV2.S COVID-19 vaccine or a placebo.

This clone was seen only once. The rearrangement links TRBV5-4 to TRBJ2-1, with 11 bases aligning to TRBD2. This CDR3 region has 15 residues. V shed 6 bases and J 2 bases; nucleotides not matched to a gene: 4. CDR1 and CDR2 (germline): SGHNT, YYREEE (reference sequence). The DNA of the CDR3 is TGTGCCAGCAACTTAGCGGGGGGGGCCTACAATGAGCAGTTCTTC. Its translation is CASNLAGGAYNEQFF.

This clone came up once. V and J are TRBV15 and TRBJ2-7; no clear D. This CDR3 spans 14 amino acids. The ends were cut back, 0 bases at V and 0 bases at J, with 6 bases in the middle. Per germline, CDR1 LNHNV and CDR2 YYDKDF (reference sequence). The CDR3 bases are TGTGCCACCAGCAGAGATCGGAGCTCCTACGAGCAGTACTTC. The encoded protein is CATSRDRSSYEQYF. Variable domain in full (rest from reference TRBV15 and TRBJ2-7): DAMVIQNPRYQVTQFGKPVTLSCSQTLNHNVMYWYQQKSSQAPKLLFHYYDKDFNNEADTPDNFQSRRPNTSFCFLDIRSPGLGDTAMYLCATSRDRSSYEQYFGPGTRLTVT.

This CDR3 reads CATSEGVNQPQHF. The CDR3 region has the DNA TGTGCCACCAGTGAGGGGGTTAATCAGCCCCAGCATTTT. This chain joins TRBV24-1 and TRBJ1-5, with D maybe TRBD1 (5 bases). V shed 4 bases and J shed 4 bases, with 7 bases lying between them. The CDR3 loop spans 13 amino acids. Germline V gene sequence: CDR1 KGHDR, CDR2 SFDVKD.

The J gene is TRBJ1-2, the V gene TRBV7-2, with D possibly matching TRBD1 (6 bases). V lost 4 bases and J lost 0, with 24 bases in between. Germline assignment: CDR1 SGHTA and CDR2 FQGNSA. The CDR3 covers 19 residues. The CDR3 protein is CASSSLRPDRQRSNYGYTF. The CDR3 region has the DNA TGTGCCAGCAGCTCCCTTCGCCCGGACAGACAACGTTCTAACTATGGCTACACCTTC. The entire variable domain, with the rest obtained from reference TRBV7-2 and TRBJ1-2, is as follows: GAGVSQSPSNKVTEKGKDVELRCDPISGHTALYWYRQSLGQGLEFLIYFQGNSAPDKSGLPSDRFSAERTGGSVSTLTIQRTQQEDSAVYLCASSSLRPDRQRSNYGYTFGSGTRLTVV.

This clone was observed a single time. The gene calls are TRBV19 and TRBJ2-7; 7 bases fit TRBD2. Trimming at V came to 4 bases and at J to 2 bases, leaving 5 bases not matched to a gene. From germline, CDR1 is LNHDA and CDR2 SQIVND (reference sequence). There are 14 residues in the CDR3. CDR3 nucleotides: TGTGCCAGTAGTAGCCTAGCGGCTCCCTACGAGCAGTACTTC. Encoded protein: CASSSLAAPYEQYF.

The chain carries TRBV2 and TRBJ2-6; a possible D gene is TRBD1 (5 bases). V dropped 7 bases and J dropped 6 bases, with 19 bases sitting between them. CDR1 is SNHLY, CDR2 FYNNEI, per germline. The CDR3 is 16 residues long. The CDR3 sequence: CASTLFRGREANVLTF. As DNA, the CDR3 is TGTGCCAGCACTTTGTTTAGGGGAAGAGAGGCCAACGTCCTGACTTTC.

The chain couples TRBV5-1 to TRBJ2-6, with D unresolved. The CDR3 totals 14 residues. Trimming took 4 bases from V and 4 from J, leaving 9 bases between them. Per germline, CDR1 SGHRS and CDR2 YFSETQ. CDR3 in amino acids: CASSLAWGANVLTF. As DNA, the CDR3 is TGCGCCAGCAGCCTGGCGTGGGGGGCCAACGTCCTGACTTTC.

V gene TRBV11-2 combines with J gene TRBJ2-1; the D is unclear. CDR3 length: 13 residues. V was trimmed by 0 bases and J by 6 bases, leaving 6 bases between them. The germline CDR1 and CDR2 sequences are SGHAT and FQNNGV. The CDR3 spells CASSLELSNEQFF. In DNA form, the CDR3 reads TGTGCCAGCAGCTTAGAATTGTCCAATGAGCAGTTCTTC.

The rearrangement links TRBV18 to TRBJ1-1; D unclear. Trimming removed 5 bases at V and 7 bases at J, with 8 bases between. CDR1 and CDR2 (germline): KGHSH, LQKENI. The CDR3 covers 11 residues. CDR3 sequence (DNA): TGTGCCAGCTCATCCGAAGATGAAGCTTTCTTT. Translation gives CASSSEDEAFF. Complete variable domain (other parts from reference TRBV18 and TRBJ1-1): NAGVMQNPRHLVRRRGQEARLRCSPMKGHSHVYWYRQLPEEGLKFMVYLQKENIIDESGMPKERFSAEFPKEGPSILRIQQVVRGDSAAYFCASSSEDEAFFGQGTRLTVV.

The chain links TRBV5-1 to TRBJ2-1; the match to TRBD2 covers 11 bases. The germline CDR1 and CDR2 sequences are SGHRS and YFSETQ. The CDR3 runs to 16 residues. V trimming: 1 base; J trimming: 4 bases; junction bases outside the gene matches: 4. The CDR3 reads CASSLLAGGLYNEQFF. For the CDR3, the DNA is TGCGCCAGCAGCTTGCTAGCGGGGGGACTGTACAATGAGCAGTTCTTC.

The chain couples TRBV10-2 to TRBJ1-1; D is possibly TRBD1 (5 bases). V gave up 2 bases and J gave up 11 bases, with 18 bases separating them. CDR1 is WSHSY, CDR2 SAAADI, per germline. The CDR3 contains 14 residues. The CDR3 protein is CASSEVTGLPSAFF. The CDR3 DNA reads TGCGCCAGCAGTGAGGTCACAGGACTTCCTTCGGCTTTCTTT.

V is TRBV7-6 and J is TRBJ1-1; 11 positions agree with TRBD1. The CDR3 contains 16 residues. J was trimmed by 5 bases and V by 4 bases; bases with no gene match: 9. CDR1 is SGHVS and CDR2 is FNYEAQ in the germline V gene. The DNA of the CDR3 is TGTGCCAGCAGCTCCGGACAGGGGGCCTTGTGGACTGAAGCTTTCTTT. Translating gives CASSSGQGALWTEAFF.

The chain joins TRBV20-1 to TRBJ1-5; tentatively, D is TRBD1 (5 bases). CDR1 DFQATT and CDR2 SNEGSKA come from the germline V gene (reference sequence). The CDR3 is made up of 12 amino acids. V gave up 3 bases and J gave up 5 bases, with 8 bases separating them. CDR3 region: CSASWGDQPQHF. CDR3 sequence (DNA): TGCAGTGCTAGTTGGGGGGATCAGCCCCAGCATTTT.

This clone was detected only a few times. The chain links TRBV6-1 to TRBJ1-5; D is perhaps TRBD1 (5 bases). V shed 3 bases and J shed 6 bases, with 15 bases lying between them. Per germline, CDR1 MNHNS and CDR2 SASEGT. The CDR3 runs to 15 residues. The CDR3 DNA sequence: TGTGCCAGCAGTGATACTTGGACAAAAGGTCAGCCCCAGCATTTT. Translated: CASSDTWTKGQPQHF.

This chain connects TRBV19 to TRBJ2-2; D unresolved. From germline, CDR1 is LNHDA and CDR2 SQIVND (reference sequence). The CDR3 runs 13 residues. V was pared by 2 bases and J by 7 bases, with 8 bases between. CDR3 DNA: TGTGCCAGTAGTATAAGGGCGAGCGGGGAGCTGTTTTTT. It codes for CASSIRASGELFF.

This sequence joins TRBV12-3 or TRBV12-4 and TRBJ1-2; D unclear. This CDR3 region has 13 residues. V shed 3 bases and J shed 5 bases, with 10 bases lying between them. CDR3 coding DNA: TGTGCCAGCAGTTTTCGGGGTTATTATGGCTACACCTTC. It yields the protein CASSFRGYYGYTF.

The chain recombines TRBV18 with TRBJ2-1; D possibly uses TRBD1 or TRBD2 (6 bases each). Germline CDR1 reads KGHSH; CDR2 reads LQKENI. The CDR3 length is 15 residues. V was cut by 3 bases and J by 4 bases, with 13 bases left in between. CDR3 nucleotide sequence: TGTGCCAGCTCACCCACGCCGGGGGCATACAATGAGCAGTTCTTC. As protein: CASSPTPGAYNEQFF.

V is TRBV4-2 and J is TRBJ2-3; TRBD2 matches 8 bases. The ends lost 2 bases at V and 5 bases at J; junction bases unmatched: 6. The CDR3 length is 15 residues. Germline V CDR1 and CDR2: LGHNA, YNFKEQ. The CDR3: CASSQQREREDTQYF. The CDR3 bases are TGTGCCAGCAGCCAACAGCGGGAGCGGGAAGATACGCAGTATTTT.

CDR3 sequence (DNA): TGCGCCAGCAGCCATGGACTAGCGGGGGCCCTCCAAGAGACCCAGTACTTC. The encoded protein is CASSHGLAGALQETQYF. The chain carries TRBV5-1 and TRBJ2-5, with 13 nucleotides matching TRBD2. Germline lookup yields CDR1 SGHRS and CDR2 YFSETQ. The CDR3 spans 17 residues. With V trimmed by 4 bases and J by 1 base, 7 bases remained unmatched.

The CDR3 loop is CASSYKENTEAFF. The CDR3, as DNA: TGTGCCAGCAGTTATAAAGAGAACACTGAAGCTTTCTTT. The rearrangement uses TRBV6-2 or TRBV6-3 and TRBJ1-1, with unresolved D. The CDR3 loop spans 13 amino acids. Germline V gives CDR1 MNHEY, CDR2 SVGEGT. The V and J ends lost 3 bases and 1 base respectively, with 6 bases between them.